The 21 T cell receptor beta chains in this list originate from one sample, sequenced in a study of response to subunit inactivated influenza vaccine. One entry per CDR3 protein, called by TCRdb with MiXCR from the RT-PCR reads. The data hold roughly 790,000 distinct CDR3 sequences, with roughly 20% observed a single time. The source was PBMCs from blood, collected 5 to 6 days after vaccination. Every receptor here comes from a man aged 45-65 years who received an inactivated influenza vaccine.

The chain has TRBV12-3 or TRBV12-4 and TRBJ1-4; a possible D gene is TRBD1 (5 bases). The CDR3 length is 15 residues. The V end was cut by 1 base, the J end by 3 bases, with 9 bases between. In nucleotides, the CDR3 is TGTGCCAGCAGTTTAGAGGGGCGTTCTAATGAAAAACTGTTTTTT. Protein product: CASSLEGRSNEKLFF.

This clonotype was seen more than once but under ten times. This rearrangement joins TRBV9 to TRBJ2-1; TRBD2 might be the D (7 bases). V lost 6 bases, J lost 6 bases, and 19 bases lay in between. Germline V CDR1 and CDR2: SGDLS, YYNGEE. This CDR3 comprises 15 residues. The CDR3 reads CASTQGGGAGNEQFF. The CDR3, as DNA: TGTGCCAGCACGCAAGGTGGGGGGGCGGGCAATGAGCAGTTCTTC.

J is TRBJ2-1 and V is TRBV28; the match to TRBD2 covers 8 bases. V shed 4 bases and J 6 bases; nucleotides not matched to a gene: 11. The CDR3 loop spans 16 amino acids. Germline CDR1 and CDR2: MDHEN and SYDVKM. This CDR3 reads CASSWGGGTSGNEQFF. CDR3 sequence (DNA): TGTGCCAGCAGTTGGGGAGGGGGGACTAGTGGCAATGAGCAGTTCTTC.

This clonotype showed up just a few times. This rearrangement joins TRBV4-3 to TRBJ2-7; no firm D call. This CDR3 region has 14 residues. Germline lookup yields CDR1 LGHNA and CDR2 YSLEER. The V end was cut by 5 bases, the J end by 0 bases, with 11 bases between. CDR3: CASSNLASSYEQYF. The DNA for the CDR3 is TGCGCCAGCAGCAACCTCGCGAGCTCCTACGAGCAGTACTTC.

This clonotype was seen more than once but under ten times. The CDR3 loop is CANSRALRSYEQYF. As DNA, the CDR3 is TGTGCCAACAGCCGGGCCTTACGCAGCTACGAGCAGTACTTC. The chain is built from TRBV2 and TRBJ2-7; D not resolved. This CDR3 region has 14 residues. Trimming stripped 10 bases from V and 3 bases from J, with 19 bases between. CDR1 SNHLY and CDR2 FYNNEI come from the germline V gene.

The chain is built from TRBV6-1 and TRBJ2-3; maybe TRBD2 (6 bases). The V and J ends lost 8 bases and 1 base respectively, with 10 bases between them. The CDR3 sequence is 13 residues long. Germline assignment: CDR1 MNHNS and CDR2 SASEGT. The CDR3 nucleotides read TGTGCCAGCGCCTGGGGGGGCACAGATACGCAGTATTTT. Protein product: CASAWGGTDTQYF.

The sample holds many counts of this clonotype. The CDR3 spells CASSSLRTGLASYNEQFF. In DNA form, the CDR3 reads TGTGCCAGCAGCTCCCTACGAACCGGACTAGCGTCCTACAATGAGCAGTTCTTC. The genes are TRBV5-6 and TRBJ2-1, with 9 nucleotides matching TRBD2. Losses at the gene ends were 3 bases for V and 1 base for J; bases not matched to a gene: 11. The CDR3 contains 18 residues. Germline V CDR1 and CDR2: SGHDT, YYEEEE. Looking up the rest from reference TRBV5-6 and TRBJ2-1 gives the full variable domain: DAGVTQSPTHLIKTRGQQVTLRCSPKSGHDTVSWYQQALGQGPQFIFQYYEEEERQRGNFPDRFSGHQFPNYSSELNVNALLLGDSALYLCASSSLRTGLASYNEQFFGPGTRLTVL.

The chain combines TRBV20-1 with TRBJ2-3; the D gene could be TRBD1 or TRBD2 (5 bases each). Trimming left V 2 bases short and J 1 base short, with 13 bases between. There are 15 residues in the CDR3. CDR1 is DFQATT, CDR2 SNEGSKA, per germline (reference sequence). CDR3 DNA sequence: TGCAGTGCTAGACAAACCGGGACGGGCACAGATACGCAGTATTTT. It is translated as CSARQTGTGTDTQYF.

This clonotype was seen more than once but under ten times. The chain uses TRBV20-1 and TRBJ2-3; no clear D. This CDR3 comprises 14 residues. Germline loops: CDR1 DFQATT, CDR2 SNEGSKA (reference sequence). Trimming pared 5 bases from V and 5 bases from J, leaving 17 bases between. CDR3 in amino acids: CSAFIGLKGDTQYF. CDR3 nucleotides: TGCAGTGCTTTCATCGGCCTCAAGGGAGATACGCAGTATTTT.

The chain uses TRBV6-1 and TRBJ2-7, with D unresolved. This CDR3 spans 15 amino acids. The V end was cut by 3 bases, the J end by 2 bases, with 14 bases between. CDR1 MNHNS and CDR2 SASEGT come from the germline V gene. The CDR3 sequence: CASSDVDTLPYEQYF. The CDR3 coding sequence is TGTGCCAGCAGTGATGTTGACACGTTACCCTACGAGCAGTACTTC.

The chain employs TRBV20-1 and TRBJ1-6; D gene uncertain. The CDR3 contains 14 residues. Between the trimmed V and J ends, which lost 0 bases and 7 bases, there was a span of 10 bases. The V gene's germline CDR1 is DFQATT and CDR2 SNEGSKA (reference sequence). Written as DNA, the CDR3 is TGCAGTGCTAGAGAAAACACCTTGAATTCACCCCTCCACTTT. Amino acid sequence: CSARENTLNSPLHF.

This clonotype turned up a few times. V gene TRBV5-1 combines with J gene TRBJ1-1; D possibly corresponds to TRBD1 (5 bases). The CDR3 covers 14 residues. Trimming removed 0 bases from V and 11 bases from J, with 17 bases in between. The germline V gene has CDR1 SGHRS and CDR2 YFSETQ. CDR3 sequence reads: CASSLAGDPKPAFF. The CDR3 coding sequence is TGCGCCAGCAGCTTGGCCGGGGACCCCAAGCCGGCTTTCTTT.

The chain couples TRBV2 to TRBJ2-1; maybe TRBD2 (5 bases). This CDR3 has 16 amino acids. Germline V gene data show CDR1 as SNHLY and CDR2 as FYNNEI. The V and J ends lost 6 bases and 0 bases respectively, with 15 bases between them. The CDR3 protein is CASRDSPSGSYNEQFF. As DNA, the CDR3 is TGTGCCAGCAGGGACTCGCCTTCTGGCTCCTACAATGAGCAGTTCTTC.

The chain has TRBV20-1 and TRBJ2-2, with D tentatively TRBD2 (5 bases). Per the germline V gene, CDR1 is DFQATT and CDR2 is SNEGSKA (reference sequence). V lost 6 bases to trimming and J lost 4 bases, with 12 bases between them. The CDR3 contains 13 residues. The CDR3 sequence is CSAPTLATGELFF. The CDR3, as DNA: TGCAGTGCACCGACCCTAGCCACCGGGGAGCTGTTTTTT.

This clonotype appeared a few times. The rearrangement joins TRBV6-5 to TRBJ2-7; 14 bases match TRBD2. V shed 2 bases, J shed 5 bases, and the junction held 14 bases outside the gene matches. Germline V gene data show CDR1 as MNHEY and CDR2 as SVGAGI. This CDR3 is built from 19 residues. The CDR3 loop reads CASSYTGGLAGASVHEQYF. The DNA of the CDR3 is TGTGCCAGCAGTTACACAGGGGGACTAGCGGGAGCGTCCGTACACGAGCAGTACTTC.

This clonotype was counted ten times or more. V and J are TRBV4-3 and TRBJ2-1; the match to TRBD2 covers 8 bases. The germline V gene encodes CDR1 LGHNA and CDR2 YSLEER. The J segment lost 3 bases and the V segment lost 0 bases, leaving 10 bases of the junction unmatched. This CDR3 is 18 amino acids long. As DNA, the CDR3 is TGCGCCAGCAGCCAAGATGGCCAAACTAGCGGCCTCTACAATGAGCAGTTCTTC. This codes for CASSQDGQTSGLYNEQFF.

This clonotype was recorded a few times. The V gene is TRBV5-1, the J gene TRBJ2-5; D is uncertain. The CDR3 contains 20 residues. Trimming cost V 0 bases and J 2 bases, with 26 bases left between them. Germline lookup yields CDR1 SGHRS and CDR2 YFSETQ. CDR3 in DNA: TGCGCCAGCAGCTTGGCCGATATGGGATCGCTCTACCCTCCTCAAGAGACCCAGTACTTC. It is translated as CASSLADMGSLYPPQETQYF.

The chain links TRBV20-1 to TRBJ2-1; perhaps TRBD2 as D (5 bases). The CDR3 loop spans 15 amino acids. In germline, CDR1 is DFQATT, CDR2 SNEGSKA (reference sequence). Trimming took off 1 base at V and 7 bases at J, with 17 bases between the two ends. CDR3 coding DNA: TGCAGTGCTAGAGGAATGGCTAGCCTGGGAAATGAGCAGTTCTTC. Translation: CSARGMASLGNEQFF.

The chain employs TRBV18 and TRBJ1-2; 9 bases fit TRBD1. CDR1 and CDR2 from the germline V gene are KGHSH and LQKENI. Losses at the gene ends were 3 bases for V and 2 bases for J; bases not matched to a gene: 10. The CDR3 sequence is 17 residues long. The CDR3 coding sequence is TGTGCCAGCTCACCGAGGACAGGGGATAGGTCAAACTATGGCTACACCTTC. It is translated as CASSPRTGDRSNYGYTF.

This clonotype was found a few times. This chain links TRBV11-3 with TRBJ2-1, with 9 bases that match TRBD2. This CDR3 spans 19 amino acids. J lost 0 bases, V lost 2 bases, and 11 bases had no gene match. Germline-derived CDR1 and CDR2 are SGHNT and YENEEA. CDR3 residues: CASSLWGSGGLSSYNEQFF. For the CDR3, the DNA is TGTGCCAGCAGCTTATGGGGTAGCGGGGGACTAAGCTCCTACAATGAGCAGTTCTTC.

The chain links TRBV5-1 to TRBJ2-6; D is unresolved. Germline V gene lookup returns CDR1 SGHRS and CDR2 YFSETQ. This CDR3 comprises 17 residues. Trimming took off 0 bases at V and 0 bases at J, with 10 bases between the two ends. The CDR3 nucleotides are TGCGCCAGCAGCTTGGTGTCAGAAAGCTCTGGGGCCAACGTCCTGACTTTC. Amino acid sequence: CASSLVSESSGANVLTF.